The rows below give T cell receptor beta chains drawn from one sample of a study of tumor-infiltrating lymphocytes in primary liver carcinoma. TCRdb reprocessed the multiplex PCR reads with MiXCR, giving one entry per CDR3 protein. The data contain 300,000 to 400,000 distinct CDR3 sequences, 60% to 80% of them singletons. Input material: peripheral blood. The receptor set was obtained from a man aged 35-49 years with primary liver carcinoma and hepatitis B virus infection. Both conserved end residues are part of each CDR3.

J gene: TRBJ2-6; V gene: TRBV6-5; CDR3 protein: CASTPDVFSGANVLTF
J gene: TRBJ2-1; V gene: TRBV5-1; CDR3 protein: CASSSAGAYKEQFF
J gene: TRBJ2-1; V gene: TRBV11-1; CDR3 protein: CASSQRISGSWGEQFF
J gene: TRBJ2-1; V gene: TRBV7-9; CDR3 protein: CASSINPELFF
J gene: TRBJ2-7; V gene: TRBV6-6; CDR3 protein: CASIRDSSSYEQYF
J gene: TRBJ2-1; V gene: TRBV29-1; CDR3 protein: CSVALRSGLSYNEQFF
J gene: TRBJ2-5; V gene: TRBV28; CDR3 protein: CASSFPRGQETQYF
J gene: TRBJ2-2; V gene: TRBV12-3/TRBV12-4; CDR3 protein: CASSPQAGGYTGELFF
J gene: TRBJ2-1; V gene: TRBV11-1; CDR3 protein: CASSLASADNEQFF
J gene: TRBJ2-7; V gene: TRBV6-5; CDR3 protein: CASSPARVVKQYF
J gene: TRBJ2-3; V gene: TRBV11-2; CDR3 protein: CASSLGTSGSTGKQYF
J gene: TRBJ2-1; V gene: TRBV14; CDR3 protein: CVSSLPSNEQFF
J gene: TRBJ1-2; V gene: TRBV29-1; CDR3 protein: CSVEGYRGDGYTF
J gene: TRBJ1-2; V gene: TRBV7-9; CDR3 protein: CASSLSLIGSNYGYTF
J gene: TRBJ2-6; V gene: TRBV6-5; CDR3 protein: CASSYSPGGPSGANVLTF
J gene: TRBJ1-4; V gene: TRBV19; CDR3 protein: CASSPGQGARATNEKLFF
J gene: TRBJ2-5; V gene: TRBV7-9; CDR3 protein: CGSGDTGEGETQYF
J gene: TRBJ1-1; V gene: TRBV11-1; CDR3 protein: CATRDKVSTGAFF
J gene: TRBJ2-7; V gene: TRBV28; CDR3 protein: CASSSSGTSGFEQYF
J gene: TRBJ1-1; V gene: TRBV30; CDR3 protein: CACPPPGQGALAEAFF
J gene: TRBJ1-1; V gene: TRBV10-3; CDR3 protein: CAISEGVWDRSMNTEAIF
J gene: TRBJ2-5; V gene: TRBV11-3; CDR3 protein: CASTMVFGERETQYF
J gene: TRBJ2-3; V gene: TRBV11-1; CDR3 protein: CASRPGLAGLADMQYF
J gene: TRBJ2-7; V gene: TRBV12-3/TRBV12-4; CDR3 protein: CANSRTSGGYEQYF
J gene: TRBJ2-7; V gene: TRBV12-3/TRBV12-4; CDR3 protein: CASSLSGAATYEHYF
J gene: TRBJ2-3; V gene: TRBV11-2; CDR3 protein: CASEGEINRDTQYF
J gene: TRBJ1-5; V gene: TRBV12-3/TRBV12-4; CDR3 protein: CASSLGGQPQHF
J gene: TRBJ2-5; V gene: TRBV11-2; CDR3 protein: CASTSNRGRGEIQYF
J gene: TRBJ1-2; V gene: TRBV29-1; CDR3 protein: CSVDSGNVAAIF
J gene: TRBJ2-1; V gene: TRBV5-1; CDR3 protein: CASSLASGSRGQFF
J gene: TRBJ2-1; V gene: TRBV6-5; CDR3 protein: CASSYSGTSGSQDEQSF
J gene: TRBJ2-7; V gene: TRBV7-8; CDR3 protein: CASSLVAQGSYGERYF
J gene: TRBJ1-1; V gene: TRBV6-1; CDR3 protein: CASSAYRTGLMNTEAFF
J gene: TRBJ1-5; V gene: TRBV6-5; CDR3 protein: CAGSGSGIQPQHF
J gene: TRBJ1-1; V gene: TRBV29-1; CDR3 protein: CSVAVLNAEALF
J gene: TRBJ2-5; V gene: TRBV7-9; CDR3 protein: CASDRGTGEETQYF
J gene: TRBJ2-7; V gene: TRBV10-3; CDR3 protein: CAISDGRADEQYF
J gene: TRBJ2-1; V gene: TRBV6-6; CDR3 protein: CASSFGWASGVFNEQFF
J gene: TRBJ1-2; V gene: TRBV28; CDR3 protein: CASGVDRAGQLNYGYTF
J gene: TRBJ2-1; V gene: TRBV11-2; CDR3 protein: CASSLGGATRSYNEQFF
J gene: TRBJ2-1; V gene: TRBV6-2/TRBV6-3; CDR3 protein: CASIERESSYNEQFF
J gene: TRBJ1-1; V gene: TRBV6-1; CDR3 protein: CASSEAPLNDNTEAFF
J gene: TRBJ1-1; V gene: TRBV28; CDR3 protein: CASIITGGTEAFF
J gene: TRBJ2-7; V gene: TRBV18; CDR3 protein: CASSPRGLAGVYEQYF
J gene: TRBJ2-7; V gene: TRBV29-1; CDR3 protein: CSVERDNDERYF
J gene: TRBJ1-2; V gene: TRBV6-5; CDR3 protein: CASSYGTGNGYTF
J gene: TRBJ2-3; V gene: TRBV4-1; CDR3 protein: CANSQDTAGGSDTQYF
J gene: TRBJ2-1; V gene: TRBV5-6; CDR3 protein: CVSSLTPGQGSYNEQFF
J gene: TRBJ1-2; V gene: TRBV29-1; CDR3 protein: CSVGGGGPYGYTF
J gene: TRBJ1-5; V gene: TRBV4-2; CDR3 protein: CASSQGTESNQPQHF
J gene: TRBJ2-1; V gene: TRBV6-2/TRBV6-3; CDR3 protein: CASSNIGGRFYDEQFF
J gene: TRBJ2-2; V gene: TRBV11-3; CDR3 protein: CAGSLFQGVFF